The rows below give T cell receptor beta chains drawn from one sample of a study of T cell responses to AZD1222 COVID-19 vaccine. Assay used: immunoSEQ multiplex PCR; TCRdb lists only in-frame clones, some missing. The data hold 130,000 to 150,000 clones, with approximately 94% observed a single time. Sequencing used peripheral blood, obtained on day 0 of AZD1222 vaccination. The receptor source for this set is an adult in good health. Both conserved end residues are trimmed from each CDR3. Not every row has a clone size; where given, it reads once, few, many or a size class.

abundance,v_gene,j_gene,CDR3aa
-,TRBV6-1,TRBJ1-5,ASSEAYEGNQPQH
-,TRBV5-8,TRBJ2-5,ASSPGTSGETQY
-,TRBV10-2,TRBJ1-3,ASRNRPESSGNTIY
once,TRBV9,TRBJ2-5,ASSVRGGTQY
-,TRBV18,TRBJ1-1,ASSPGQMNTEAF
-,TRBV29-1,TRBJ1-2,SVGQGESYGYT
-,TRBV6-1,TRBJ1-1,ASSDLLGTEAF
-,TRBV2,TRBJ2-7,ASSDRTSGRSIRGEQY
-,TRBV7-2,TRBJ2-1,ASSLDRGAYNEQF
once,TRBV19,TRBJ1-5,ASSMSRHFNQPQH
-,TRBV9,TRBJ1-5,ASSVDGDNQPQH
-,TRBV11-3,TRBJ2-1,ASSLDLPDSSYNEQF
-,TRBV2,TRBJ2-1,ASSEGQGSYNEQF
-,TRBV5-1,TRBJ1-1,ASSLGGTEKSEAF
-,TRBV3-1/TRBV3-2,TRBJ2-5,ASSQGRDFQKTQY
-,TRBV24-1,TRBJ1-2,ATSVLREGDYGYT
-,TRBV19,TRBJ1-1,ASSITNTNTEAF
-,TRBV28,TRBJ1-2,ASSHGRNGYT
few,TRBV27,TRBJ2-5,SRETQY
-,TRBV9,TRBJ1-1,ASSLEGQATEAF
-,TRBV6-2/TRBV6-3,TRBJ2-3,ASSKLVDTQY
-,TRBV21-1,TRBJ2-7,ASSKDGPSGGPSYEQY
-,TRBV5-6,TRBJ1-1,ASSLVQGQKNTEAF
-,TRBV7-2,TRBJ2-5,ASSFGQLETQY
-,TRBV6-4,TRBJ2-6,ASSPRDSGANVLT
-,TRBV6-8,TRBJ2-5,ASSYSTGVWEETQY
few,TRBV9,TRBJ2-7,ASSPTSPGEQY
-,TRBV15,TRBJ2-5,ATSSLGGETQY
-,TRBV27,TRBJ1-3,ASSKDRFSGNTIY
-,TRBV2,TRBJ2-3,ASRQGYTQY
-,TRBV10-2,TRBJ1-5,ASRSMTGSNQPQH
-,TRBV10-1,TRBJ1-1,ASSGQLNTEAF
-,TRBV3-1/TRBV3-2,TRBJ1-2,ASSQGVTGVGYT
-,TRBV5-1,TRBJ1-4,ASSLGGGANEKLF
-,TRBV7-5,TRBJ1-1,VRRGQGMNTEAF